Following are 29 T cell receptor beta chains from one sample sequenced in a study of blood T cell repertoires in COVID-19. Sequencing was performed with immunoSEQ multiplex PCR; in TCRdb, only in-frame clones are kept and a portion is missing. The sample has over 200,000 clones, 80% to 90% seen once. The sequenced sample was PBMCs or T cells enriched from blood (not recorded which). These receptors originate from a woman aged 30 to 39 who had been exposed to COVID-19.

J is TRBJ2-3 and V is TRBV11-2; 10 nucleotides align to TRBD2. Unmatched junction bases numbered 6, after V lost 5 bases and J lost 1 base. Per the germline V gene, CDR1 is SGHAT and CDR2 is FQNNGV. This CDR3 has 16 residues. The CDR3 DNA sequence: TGTGCCAGCAGCGAGTGGCTAGCGGGAGGCACAGATACGCAGTATTTT. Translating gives CASSEWLAGGTDTQYF.

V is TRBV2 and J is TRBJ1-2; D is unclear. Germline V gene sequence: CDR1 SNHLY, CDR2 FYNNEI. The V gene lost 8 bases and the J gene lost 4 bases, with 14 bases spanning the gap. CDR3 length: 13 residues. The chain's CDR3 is CASLFEDFYGYTF. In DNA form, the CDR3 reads TGTGCCAGCCTATTCGAGGATTTCTATGGCTACACCTTC.

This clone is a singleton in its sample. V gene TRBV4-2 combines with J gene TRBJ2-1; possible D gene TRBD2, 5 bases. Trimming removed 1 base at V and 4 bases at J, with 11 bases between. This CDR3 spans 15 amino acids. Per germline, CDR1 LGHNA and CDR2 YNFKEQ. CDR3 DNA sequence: TGTGCCAGCAGCCAAGTGTTAGGAGGATACAATGAGCAGTTCTTC. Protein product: CASSQVLGGYNEQFF.

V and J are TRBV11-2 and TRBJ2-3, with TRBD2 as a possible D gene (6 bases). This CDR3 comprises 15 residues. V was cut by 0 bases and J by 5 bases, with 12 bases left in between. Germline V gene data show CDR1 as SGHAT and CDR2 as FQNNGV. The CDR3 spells CASSLDAGLIDTQYF. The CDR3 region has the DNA TGTGCCAGCAGCTTAGATGCGGGATTGATAGATACGCAGTATTTT.

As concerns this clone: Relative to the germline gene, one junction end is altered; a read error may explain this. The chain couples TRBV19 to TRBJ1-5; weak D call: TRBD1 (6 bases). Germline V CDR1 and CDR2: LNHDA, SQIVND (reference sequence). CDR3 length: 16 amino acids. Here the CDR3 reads CASSVENRQAILPQHF. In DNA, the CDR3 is TGTGCCAGTAGTGTAGAAAACCGACAGGCTATCCTCCCCCAGCATTTT.

DNA of the CDR3: TGTGCCAACCCCCGGACTAGCGGGGGCACAGATACGCAGTATTTT. Its translation is CANPRTSGGTDTQYF. This rearrangement joins TRBV27 to TRBJ2-3; 12 positions match TRBD2. Unmatched junction bases numbered 6, after V lost 10 bases and J lost 1 base. Per the germline V gene, CDR1 is MNHEY and CDR2 is SMNVEV (reference sequence). The CDR3 has 15 amino acids.

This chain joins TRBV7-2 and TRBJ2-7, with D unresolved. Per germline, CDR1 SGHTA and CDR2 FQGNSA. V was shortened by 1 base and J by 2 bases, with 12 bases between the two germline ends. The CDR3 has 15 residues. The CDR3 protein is CASSLGPAGTYEQYF. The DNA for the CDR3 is TGTGCCAGCAGCTTAGGCCCGGCAGGAACCTACGAGCAGTACTTC.

CDR3: CASSPAPGPRTQYF. The CDR3, as DNA: TGTGCCAGCAGCCCGGCCCCTGGGCCGCGGACCCAGTACTTC. The chain joins TRBV5-6 to TRBJ2-5; the D is unclear. V shed 4 bases and J shed 7 bases, with 17 bases lying between them. This CDR3 has 14 residues. Germline CDR1 reads SGHDT; CDR2 reads YYEEEE.

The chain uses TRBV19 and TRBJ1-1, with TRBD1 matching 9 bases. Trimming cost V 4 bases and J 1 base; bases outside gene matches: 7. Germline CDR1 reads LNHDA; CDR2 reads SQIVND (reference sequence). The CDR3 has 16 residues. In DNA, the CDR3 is TGTGCCAGTAGTACCGCGCCACAGGGGGCGAACACTGAAGCTTTCTTT. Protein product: CASSTAPQGANTEAFF.

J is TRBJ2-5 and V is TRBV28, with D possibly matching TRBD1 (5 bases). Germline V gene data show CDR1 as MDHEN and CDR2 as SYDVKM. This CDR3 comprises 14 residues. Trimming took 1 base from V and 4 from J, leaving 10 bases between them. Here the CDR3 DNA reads TGTGCCAGCAGTTTATTGGGGCTTGGAGAGACCCAGTACTTC. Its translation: CASSLLGLGETQYF.

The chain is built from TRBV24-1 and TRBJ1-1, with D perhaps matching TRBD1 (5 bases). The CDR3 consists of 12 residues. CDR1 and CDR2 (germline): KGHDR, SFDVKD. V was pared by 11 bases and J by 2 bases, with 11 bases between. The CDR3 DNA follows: TGTGCCATCTCGGGGGGAAACACTGAAGCTTTCTTT. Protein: CAISGGNTEAFF.

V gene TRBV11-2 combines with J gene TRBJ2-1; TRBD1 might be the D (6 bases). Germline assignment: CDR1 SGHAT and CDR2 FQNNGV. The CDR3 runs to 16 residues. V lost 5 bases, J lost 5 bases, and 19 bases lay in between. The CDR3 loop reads CASSPSAYRVHNEQFF. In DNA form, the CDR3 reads TGTGCCAGCAGCCCCTCCGCCTACAGGGTACACAATGAGCAGTTCTTC.

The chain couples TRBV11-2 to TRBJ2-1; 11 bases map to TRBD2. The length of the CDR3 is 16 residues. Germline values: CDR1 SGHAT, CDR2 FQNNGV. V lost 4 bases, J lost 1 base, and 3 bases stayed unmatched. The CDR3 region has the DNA TGTGCCAGCAGCTCCGTAGCGGGAGGGTCCTACAATGAGCAGTTCTTC. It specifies CASSSVAGGSYNEQFF.

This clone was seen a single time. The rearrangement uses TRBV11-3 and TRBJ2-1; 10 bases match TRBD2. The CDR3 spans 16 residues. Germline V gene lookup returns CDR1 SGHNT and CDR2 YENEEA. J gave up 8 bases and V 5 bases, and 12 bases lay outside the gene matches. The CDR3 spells CASSPHTSGKTDEQFF. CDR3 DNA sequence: TGTGCCAGCAGCCCACATACTAGCGGGAAGACCGATGAGCAGTTCTTC. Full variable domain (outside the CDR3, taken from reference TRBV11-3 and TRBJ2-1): EAGVVQSPRYKIIEKKQPVAFWCNPISGHNTLYWYLQNLGQGPELLIRYENEEAVDDSQLPKDRFSAERLKGVDSTLKIQPAELGDSAVYLCASSPHTSGKTDEQFFGPGTRLTVL.

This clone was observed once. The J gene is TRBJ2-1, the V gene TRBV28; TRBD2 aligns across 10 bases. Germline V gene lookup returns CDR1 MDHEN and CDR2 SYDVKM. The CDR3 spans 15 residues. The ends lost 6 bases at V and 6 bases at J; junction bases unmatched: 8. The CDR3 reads CASSSSGRARNEQFF. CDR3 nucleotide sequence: TGTGCCAGCAGCAGCAGCGGGAGGGCCCGCAATGAGCAGTTCTTC.

The CDR3 is CASSLTGGVETQYF. In DNA form, the CDR3 reads TGCGCCAGCAGCCTGACAGGGGGCGTGGAGACCCAGTACTTC. The rearrangement links TRBV5-1 to TRBJ2-5; 10 bases fit TRBD1. Per germline, CDR1 SGHRS and CDR2 YFSETQ. The ends lost 4 bases at V and 5 bases at J; junction bases unmatched: 5. CDR3 length equals 14 residues.

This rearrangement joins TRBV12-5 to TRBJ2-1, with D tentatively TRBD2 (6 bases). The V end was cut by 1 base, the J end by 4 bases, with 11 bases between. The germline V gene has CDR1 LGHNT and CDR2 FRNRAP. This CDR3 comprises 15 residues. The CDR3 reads CASGLAHGSYNEQFF. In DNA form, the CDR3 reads TGTGCTAGTGGTTTGGCACACGGGAGTTACAATGAGCAGTTCTTC.

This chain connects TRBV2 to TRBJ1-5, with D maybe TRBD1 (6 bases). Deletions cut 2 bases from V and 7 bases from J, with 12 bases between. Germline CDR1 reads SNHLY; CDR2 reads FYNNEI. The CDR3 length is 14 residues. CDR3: CASSERDTRQPQHF. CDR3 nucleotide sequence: TGTGCCAGCAGTGAAAGGGACACAAGACAGCCCCAGCATTTT.

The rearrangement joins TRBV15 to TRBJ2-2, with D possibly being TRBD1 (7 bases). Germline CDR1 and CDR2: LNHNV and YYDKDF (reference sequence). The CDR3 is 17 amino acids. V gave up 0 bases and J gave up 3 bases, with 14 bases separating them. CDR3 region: CATSRDRRGLDTGELFF. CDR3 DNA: TGTGCCACCAGCAGAGATCGGAGGGGGCTGGACACCGGGGAGCTGTTTTTT.

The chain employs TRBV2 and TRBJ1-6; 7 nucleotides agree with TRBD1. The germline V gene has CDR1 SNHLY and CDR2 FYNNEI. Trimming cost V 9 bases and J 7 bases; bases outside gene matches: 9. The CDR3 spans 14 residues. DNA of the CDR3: TGTGCCAGTGCCCCCGGGACAGTCAATTCACCCCTCCACTTT. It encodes CASAPGTVNSPLHF.

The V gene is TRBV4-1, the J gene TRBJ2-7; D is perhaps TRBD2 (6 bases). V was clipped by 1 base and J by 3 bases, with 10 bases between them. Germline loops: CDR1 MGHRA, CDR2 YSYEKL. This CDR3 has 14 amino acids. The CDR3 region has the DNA TGCGCCAGCAGCCAAGCCATGGGGGGCTACGAGCAGTACTTC. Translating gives CASSQAMGGYEQYF.

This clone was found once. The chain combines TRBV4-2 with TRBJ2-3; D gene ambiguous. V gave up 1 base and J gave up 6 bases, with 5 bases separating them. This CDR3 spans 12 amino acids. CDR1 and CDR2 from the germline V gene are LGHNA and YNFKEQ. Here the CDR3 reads CASSQVSDTQYF. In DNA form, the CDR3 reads TGTGCCAGCAGCCAAGTTAGTGATACGCAGTATTTT.

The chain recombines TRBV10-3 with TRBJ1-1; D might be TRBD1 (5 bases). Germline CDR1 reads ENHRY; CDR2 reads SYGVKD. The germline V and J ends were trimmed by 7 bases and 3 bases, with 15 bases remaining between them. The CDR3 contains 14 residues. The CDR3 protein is CAITRDGGDTEAFF. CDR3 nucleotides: TGTGCCATCACTAGGGACGGGGGGGACACTGAAGCTTTCTTT.

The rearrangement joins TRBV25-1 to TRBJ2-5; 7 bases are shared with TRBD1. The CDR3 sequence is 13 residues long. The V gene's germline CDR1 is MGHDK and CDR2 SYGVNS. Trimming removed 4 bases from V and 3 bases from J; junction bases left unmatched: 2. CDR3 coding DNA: TGTGCCAGCAGTGGGGACAGTAAAGAGACCCAGTACTTC. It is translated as CASSGDSKETQYF.

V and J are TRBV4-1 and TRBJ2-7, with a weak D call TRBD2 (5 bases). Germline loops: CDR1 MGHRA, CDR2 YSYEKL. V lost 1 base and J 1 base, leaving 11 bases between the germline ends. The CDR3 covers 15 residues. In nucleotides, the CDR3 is TGCGCCAGCAGCCAAGGTGCCGGGATTTCCTACGAGCAGTACTTC. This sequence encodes CASSQGAGISYEQYF.

The CDR3 DNA reads as TGTGCCACCAGCAGAGACCGGACAGGGGGCAACTACGAGCAGTACTTC. It codes for CATSRDRTGGNYEQYF. The chain is built from TRBV15 and TRBJ2-7; 11 positions match TRBD1. The CDR3 runs 16 residues. Germline CDR1 and CDR2: LNHNV and YYDKDF (reference sequence). V shed 0 bases and J 3 bases; nucleotides not matched to a gene: 4.

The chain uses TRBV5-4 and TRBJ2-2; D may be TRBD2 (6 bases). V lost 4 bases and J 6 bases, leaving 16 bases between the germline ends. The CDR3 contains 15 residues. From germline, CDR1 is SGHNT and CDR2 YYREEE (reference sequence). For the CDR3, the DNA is TGTGCCAGCAGCCTAACGGGAGTCCTGGCCGGGGAGCTGTTTTTT. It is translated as CASSLTGVLAGELFF. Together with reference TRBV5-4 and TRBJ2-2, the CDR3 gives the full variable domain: ETGVTQSPTHLIKTRGQQVTLRCSSQSGHNTVSWYQQALGQGPQFIFQYYREEENGRGNFPPRFSGLQFPNYSSELNVNALELDDSALYLCASSLTGVLAGELFFGEGSRLTVL.

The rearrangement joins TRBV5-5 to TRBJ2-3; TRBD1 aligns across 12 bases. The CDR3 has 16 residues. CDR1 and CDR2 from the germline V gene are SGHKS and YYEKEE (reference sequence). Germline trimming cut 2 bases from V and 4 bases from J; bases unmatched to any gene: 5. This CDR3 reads CASSFRGQGAADTQYF. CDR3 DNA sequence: TGTGCCAGCAGCTTTCGGGGACAGGGGGCCGCAGATACGCAGTATTTT.

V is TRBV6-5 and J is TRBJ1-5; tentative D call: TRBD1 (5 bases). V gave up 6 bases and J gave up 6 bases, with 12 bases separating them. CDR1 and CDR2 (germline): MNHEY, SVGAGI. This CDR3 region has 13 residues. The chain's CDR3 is CASRRGSFQPQHF. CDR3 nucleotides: TGTGCCAGCAGGCGGGGGAGTTTTCAGCCCCAGCATTTT.